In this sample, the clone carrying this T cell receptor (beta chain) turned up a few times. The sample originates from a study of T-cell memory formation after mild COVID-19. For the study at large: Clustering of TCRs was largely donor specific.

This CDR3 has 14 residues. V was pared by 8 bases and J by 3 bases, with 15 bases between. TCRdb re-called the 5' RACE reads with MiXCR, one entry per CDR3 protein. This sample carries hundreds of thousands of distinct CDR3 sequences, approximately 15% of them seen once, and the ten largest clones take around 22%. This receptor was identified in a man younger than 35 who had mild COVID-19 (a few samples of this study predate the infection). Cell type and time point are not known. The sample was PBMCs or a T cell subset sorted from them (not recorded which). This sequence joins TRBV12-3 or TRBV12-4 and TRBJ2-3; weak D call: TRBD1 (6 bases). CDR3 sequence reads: CASCHGGKTDTQYF. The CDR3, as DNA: TGTGCCAGCTGCCATGGGGGCAAGACAGATACGCAGTATTTT.